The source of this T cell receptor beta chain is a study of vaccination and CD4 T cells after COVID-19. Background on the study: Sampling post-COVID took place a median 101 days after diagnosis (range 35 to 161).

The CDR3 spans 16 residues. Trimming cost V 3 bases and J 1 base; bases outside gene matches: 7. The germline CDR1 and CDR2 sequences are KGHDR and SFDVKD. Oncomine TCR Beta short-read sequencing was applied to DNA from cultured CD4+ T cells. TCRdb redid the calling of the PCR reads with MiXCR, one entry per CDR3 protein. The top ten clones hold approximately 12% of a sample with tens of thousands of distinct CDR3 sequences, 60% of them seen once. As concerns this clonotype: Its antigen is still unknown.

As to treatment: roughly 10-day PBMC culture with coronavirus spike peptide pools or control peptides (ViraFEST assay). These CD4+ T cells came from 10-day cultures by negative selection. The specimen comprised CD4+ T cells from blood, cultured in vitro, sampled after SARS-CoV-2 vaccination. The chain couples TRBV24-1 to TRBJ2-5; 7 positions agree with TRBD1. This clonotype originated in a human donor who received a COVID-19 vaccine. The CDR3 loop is CATSDTTGQTQETQYF. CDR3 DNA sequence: TGTGCCACCAGTGATACAACGGGACAGACCCAAGAGACCCAGTACTTC.